Below are 18 T cell receptor beta chains sequenced from a single sample in a study of cytotoxic CD8 clonotypes in ibrutinib-treated CLL. The table came from immunoSEQ multiplex PCR; TCRdb's copy has only in-frame clones and leaves some out. Of a few hundred thousand clones in the sample, 70% are singletons; the top ten hold over 15%. The source material was PBMCs, sampled after 24 months of ibrutinib treatment. These receptors were collected from a human donor with chronic lymphocytic leukemia.

The chain uses TRBV4-3 and TRBJ2-2, with 7 nucleotides matching TRBD2. V shed 0 bases, J shed 0 bases, and the junction held 4 bases outside the gene matches. The CDR3 length is 17 residues. Germline V gene sequence: CDR1 LGHNA, CDR2 YSLEER. DNA of the CDR3: TGCGCCAGCAGCCAAGAAGGCGGGAGCTCGAACACCGGGGAGCTGTTTTTT. It yields the protein CASSQEGGSSNTGELFF.

The chain is built from TRBV5-4 and TRBJ2-2, with D perhaps TRBD1 or TRBD2 (5 bases each). Germline CDR1 SGHNT, CDR2 YYREEE (reference sequence). V shed 0 bases and J shed 0 bases, with 6 bases lying between them. CDR3 length: 15 residues. This CDR3 is CASSLGGANTGELFF. CDR3 bases: TGTGCCAGCAGCTTGGGAGGGGCGAACACCGGGGAGCTGTTTTTT.

This clone was counted between two and nine times. The chain combines TRBV2 with TRBJ1-1; 8 nucleotides line up with TRBD1. V dropped 10 bases and J dropped 4; count of bases not matched to a gene: 11. The germline V gene encodes CDR1 SNHLY and CDR2 FYNNEI. This CDR3 comprises 14 residues. CDR3 nucleotide sequence: TGTGCCACCAGGGGGCTACGTCGAACCACTGAAGCTTTCTTT. Amino acid sequence: CATRGLRRTTEAFF.

This chain uses TRBV7-2 with TRBJ2-1, with 14 positions matching TRBD2. Looked up from germline, CDR1 is SGHTA and CDR2 is FQGNSA. This CDR3 has 19 residues. The ends lost 3 bases at V and 1 base at J; junction bases unmatched: 8. The CDR3 DNA is TGTGCCAGCAGCTTGAGGGGACTAGCGGGAGTCAGTTCCTACAATGAGCAGTTCTTC. Protein sequence: CASSLRGLAGVSSYNEQFF.

This clone has only one observation. The genes are TRBV29-1 and TRBJ2-5, with D possibly TRBD2 on 6 matching bases. V lost 4 bases and J lost 5, with 14 bases in between. CDR1 SQVTM and CDR2 ANQGSEA come from the germline V gene. CDR3 length equals 13 residues. For the CDR3, the DNA is TGCAGCGTTGCGGGACTCAATGCGGAGACCCAGTACTTC. As protein: CSVAGLNAETQYF.

This clone has only a few counts. This sample includes further DNA sequences coding for the same CDR3. The rearrangement joins TRBV18 to TRBJ1-5, with TRBD1 matching 8 bases. In germline, CDR1 is KGHSH, CDR2 LQKENI. The CDR3 spans 14 residues. The V and J ends lost 6 bases and 7 bases, in that order; junction bases with no gene match: 8. In DNA, the CDR3 is TGTGCCAGCTCGCCGGGACAGGTGGGCCAGCCCCAGCATTTT. It specifies CASSPGQVGQPQHF. Complete variable domain (other parts from reference TRBV18 and TRBJ1-5): NAGVMQNPRHLVRRRGQEARLRCSPMKGHSHVYWYRQLPEEGLKFMVYLQKENIIDESGMPKERFSAEFPKEGPSILRIQQVVRGDSAAYFCASSPGQVGQPQHFGDGTRLSIL.

This clone was detected once. Written as DNA, the CDR3 is TGCGCCAGCAGTCAGGGGGGACCCAGATGGGAGACCCAGTACTTC. It specifies CASSQGGPRWETQYF. The V call is TRBV23-1, the J call TRBJ2-5; a possible D gene is TRBD2 (6 bases). TRBV23-1 is annotated as an ORF whose role is uncertain. Trimming took 3 bases from V and 5 from J, leaving 16 bases between them. The length of the CDR3 is 15 residues.

The CDR3 is CASSTSGGQAEAFF. In DNA form, the CDR3 reads TGTGCCAGCAGTACCTCCGGGGGACAGGCAGAAGCTTTCTTT. V is TRBV28 and J is TRBJ1-1; the match to TRBD1 covers 8 bases. The J segment lost 8 bases and the V segment lost 5 bases, leaving 10 bases of the junction unmatched. Looked up from germline, CDR1 is MDHEN and CDR2 is SYDVKM. The CDR3 totals 14 residues.

The chain couples TRBV4-1 to TRBJ2-7; possibly TRBD1 for D (7 bases). The CDR3 consists of 17 residues. Germline loops: CDR1 MGHRA, CDR2 YSYEKL. V gave up 0 bases and J gave up 1 base, with 16 bases separating them. For the CDR3, the DNA is TGCGCCAGCAGCCAAGATTACGGAGGGGGCGGTTCCTACGAGCAGTACTTC. Protein: CASSQDYGGGGSYEQYF.

Points on this clone: This specimen includes other DNA sequences encoding the same CDR3. The chain combines TRBV6-5 with TRBJ2-7, with D maybe TRBD1 (6 bases). Trimming cost V 7 bases and J 1 base, with 11 bases left between them. There are 13 residues in the CDR3. In germline, CDR1 is MNHEY, CDR2 SVGAGI. The CDR3 is CASTGQPSYEQYF. The CDR3 bases are TGTGCCAGCACTGGACAGCCATCCTACGAGCAGTACTTC.

The rearrangement uses TRBV28 and TRBJ2-7, with 12 bases identical to TRBD2. This CDR3 has 15 amino acids. Germline values: CDR1 MDHEN, CDR2 SYDVKM. V shed 8 bases, J shed 2 bases, and the junction held 7 bases outside the gene matches. Written as DNA, the CDR3 is TGTGCCAGCCACCGGACTAGCGGGGATACCTACGAGCAGTACTTC. This translates into CASHRTSGDTYEQYF.

This clone was found a few times. This chain uses TRBV6-5 with TRBJ2-7; TRBD2 matches at 10 bases. V was pared by 2 bases and J by 5 bases, with 3 bases of the junction left unmatched. The CDR3 has 14 amino acids. Per the germline V gene, CDR1 is MNHEY and CDR2 is SVGAGI. CDR3 amino acids: CASSYGSGRDEQYF. The CDR3 DNA follows: TGTGCCAGCAGTTACGGGAGCGGGAGGGACGAGCAGTACTTC.

The chain couples TRBV19 to TRBJ1-2, with D possibly being TRBD1 (5 bases). In germline, CDR1 is LNHDA, CDR2 SQIVND (reference sequence). CDR3 length equals 14 residues. V gave up 9 bases and J gave up 7 bases, with 21 bases separating them. The CDR3 sequence is CASKNSGPGGGYTF. The DNA of the CDR3 is TGTGCCAGCAAAAACTCAGGGCCGGGGGGTGGCTACACCTTC.

The V and J genes are TRBV7-8 and TRBJ2-1; no clear D gene. Trimming stripped 5 bases from V and 15 bases from J, with 17 bases between. There are 12 residues in the CDR3. Looked up from germline, CDR1 is SGHVS and CDR2 is FQNEAQ. The CDR3 region is CASSPDANWRFF. The CDR3 nucleotides read TGTGCCAGCAGCCCCGACGCAAATTGGAGGTTCTTC.

This clone was seen a single time. The chain has TRBV19 and TRBJ1-5, with D hard to call. The V and J ends lost 8 bases and 3 bases respectively, with 20 bases between them. CDR3 size: 16 residues. Germline assignment: CDR1 LNHDA and CDR2 SQIVND (reference sequence). CDR3 loop: CASRSSGQVVNQPQHF. CDR3 DNA: TGTGCCAGTCGGTCCTCGGGCCAGGTCGTCAATCAGCCCCAGCATTTT.

This clone was detected once. V and J are TRBV9 and TRBJ2-7; TRBD1 might be the D (5 bases). The CDR3 loop spans 16 amino acids. Trimming cost V 4 bases and J 4 bases, with 21 bases left between them. Germline V CDR1 and CDR2: SGDLS, YYNGEE. CDR3 sequence reads: CASSPSTLDRLYEQYF. In DNA form, the CDR3 reads TGTGCCAGCAGCCCAAGCACCCTTGACAGACTTTACGAGCAGTACTTC.

In its sample, this clone was seen a few times. The V and J genes are TRBV30 and TRBJ2-2, with 8 bases lining up with TRBD2. Unmatched junction bases numbered 2, after V lost 3 bases and J lost 2 bases. Germline V lookup: CDR1 GTSNPN, CDR2 SVGIG (reference sequence). The CDR3 contains 14 residues. The CDR3 DNA sequence: TGTGCCTGGAGGAGGACTAGCAACACCGGGGAGCTGTTTTTT. Translation gives CAWRRTSNTGELFF. Full variable domain (missing parts from reference TRBV30 and TRBJ2-2): SQTIHQWPATLVQPVGSPLSLECTVEGTSNPNLYWYRQAAGRGLQLLFYSVGIGQISSEVPQNLSASRPQDRQFILSSKKLLLSDSGFYLCAWRRTSNTGELFFGEGSRLTVL.

V usage is TRBV18 and J usage is TRBJ2-1, with D perhaps TRBD1 (6 bases). The CDR3 contains 15 residues. Germline V gives CDR1 KGHSH, CDR2 LQKENI. V dropped 0 bases and J dropped 2 bases, with 8 bases sitting between them. Here the CDR3 reads CASSPPGTTYNEQFF. The CDR3 DNA is TGTGCCAGCTCACCACCGGGGACAACCTACAATGAGCAGTTCTTC.